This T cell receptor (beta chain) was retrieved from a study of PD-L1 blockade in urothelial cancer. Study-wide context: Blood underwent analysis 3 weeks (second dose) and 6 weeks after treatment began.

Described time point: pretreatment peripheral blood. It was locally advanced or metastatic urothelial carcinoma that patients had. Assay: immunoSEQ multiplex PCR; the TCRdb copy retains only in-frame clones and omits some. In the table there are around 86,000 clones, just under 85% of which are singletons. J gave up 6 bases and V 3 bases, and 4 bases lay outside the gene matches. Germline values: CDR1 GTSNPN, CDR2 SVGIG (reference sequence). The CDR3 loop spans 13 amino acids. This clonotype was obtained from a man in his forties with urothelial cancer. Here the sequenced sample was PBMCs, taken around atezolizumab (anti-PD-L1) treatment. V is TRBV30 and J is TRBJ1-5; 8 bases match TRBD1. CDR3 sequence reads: CAWSQGARQPQHF. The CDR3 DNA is TGTGCCTGGAGCCAGGGGGCTCGTCAGCCCCAGCATTTT.